The TCR beta chain described here comes from a study of spatial heterogeneity in lung cancer. Study-level findings and limits: Tumor T cell coverage was estimated at around 7.4% for alpha and 13% for beta chains. Mutation tallies in tumors tracked expanded intratumoral alpha and beta TCR counts.

This clonotype was detected ten times or more. Its specificity is not known. As to time point: sample taken at primary tumor resection. This CDR3 is built from 11 residues. The V gene lost 7 bases and the J gene lost 8 bases, with 9 bases spanning the gap. The V gene's germline CDR1 is SGHAT and CDR2 FQNNGV. MiXCR, run by TCRdb on the 5' RACE reads, gives a single entry per CDR3 protein. Altogether a few thousand distinct CDR3 sequences are present, approximately 4.8% being singletons, with the ten largest covering 23%. The chain employs TRBV11-2 and TRBJ2-4; tentatively, D is TRBD2 (6 bases). The sample was lung tumor tissue, taken at surgery. This receptor was obtained from a male donor with early-stage non-small cell lung cancer. Here the CDR3 DNA reads TGTGCCAGCACCAGGAGGGACATTCAGTACTTC. Amino acid sequence: CASTRRDIQYF.